This T cell receptor (beta chain) was recorded in a study of T cells after yellow fever vaccination. The wider study: Where fractions had low cell numbers, libraries were prepared from them with the SMART-Seq v4 Ultra Low Input RNA kit. Study-wide results and limits: Any FACS-sorted repertoire could hold abundant clonotypes that contaminate it from the bulk population. Post-booster repertoires again held most primary-vaccination clones (about 95% CD4, 80% to 90% CD8).

A note on this clonotype: Antigen unknown.

This CDR3 region has 16 residues. The V gene end was trimmed by 4 bases and the J gene end by 7 bases; junction bases not matched to a gene: 7. From germline, CDR1 is SGDLS and CDR2 YYNGEE. Synthesis of TCR cDNA relied on 5'RACE template switching, which attached a universal primer site and UMIs. Using its own MiXCR run on the 5' RACE reads, TCRdb lists one record per CDR3 protein. The data hold fewer than 450,000 distinct CDR3 sequences, with more than 9% observed a single time. This sequence originates from a man aged 18 to 29 who received the YFV17D yellow fever vaccine. The rearrangement uses TRBV9 and TRBJ2-1, with 14 positions matching TRBD2. Source: PBMCs, taken on the day of the first yellow fever vaccination. CDR3 coding DNA: TGTGCCAGCAGCCCAGGGACTAGCGGGGGCTGGAATGAGCAGTTCTTC. Translating it yields CASSPGTSGGWNEQFF.